The 32 T cell receptor beta chains reported below all come from one sample, sequenced in a study of OX40 agonist ivuxolimab in advanced cancers. The method was immunoSEQ multiplex PCR; TCRdb's version includes in-frame clones alone and lacks a portion of them. In the table there are some 98,000 clones, 70% to 85% of which are singletons. This specimen consisted of CD4+ or CD8+ T cells sorted from blood, obtained in a trial of the OX40 agonist ivuxolimab. The receptors derive from an adult with an advanced solid tumor such as melanoma, head and neck, liver or kidney cancer.

The CDR3: CAWSSGASSGNTIYF. For the CDR3, the DNA is TGTGCCTGGAGTTCAGGGGCCAGCTCTGGAAACACCATATATTTT. The chain couples TRBV30 to TRBJ1-3, with D tentatively TRBD1 (6 bases). With 2 bases removed from V and 0 bases from J, the gap between germline ends came to 11 bases. From germline, CDR1 is GTSNPN and CDR2 SVGIG (reference sequence). The CDR3 totals 15 residues.

The rearrangement uses TRBV18 and TRBJ2-7, with D tentatively TRBD1 (6 bases). The CDR3 covers 16 residues. The V end lost 5 bases, the J end lost 5 bases, and 22 bases lay between the germline ends. The germline gives CDR1 KGHSH, CDR2 LQKENI. The CDR3 DNA reads TGTGCCAGCTCATCGCGTTCGTTTGGGGGCCAAGACGAGCAGTACTTC. Translated: CASSSRSFGGQDEQYF.

This chain links TRBV7-2 with TRBJ2-7, with D tentatively TRBD2 (5 bases). Germline V gene lookup returns CDR1 SGHTA and CDR2 FQGNSA. This CDR3 contains 15 residues. V lost 1 base, J lost 3 bases, and 13 bases lay in between. The CDR3 DNA sequence: TGTGCCAGCAGCTTAGGAGGTTTGGACTTCTACGAGCAGTACTTC. It is translated as CASSLGGLDFYEQYF. The complete variable domain, with remaining parts taken from reference TRBV7-2 and TRBJ2-7, reads GAGVSQSPSNKVTEKGKDVELRCDPISGHTALYWYRQSLGQGLEFLIYFQGNSAPDKSGLPSDRFSAERTGGSVSTLTIQRTQQEDSAVYLCASSLGGLDFYEQYFGPGTRLTVT.

This sequence joins TRBV5-1 and TRBJ2-5, with 8 bases identical to TRBD1. V lost 4 bases and J lost 5; bases outside the gene matches: 10. Germline-derived CDR1 and CDR2 are SGHRS and YFSETQ. The CDR3 loop spans 15 amino acids. CDR3 coding DNA: TGCGCCAGCAGCGTAGGCGGACAGGGTACGGAGACCCAGTACTTC. Translated, it gives CASSVGGQGTETQYF.

The chain employs TRBV28 and TRBJ1-2; D remains ambiguous. Trimming left V 6 bases short and J 3 bases short, with 5 bases between. The V gene's germline CDR1 is MDHEN and CDR2 SYDVKM. The CDR3 consists of 11 residues. The CDR3 DNA reads TGTGCCAGCAGCTCCCACTATGGCTACACCTTC. This gives the protein CASSSHYGYTF.

J is TRBJ1-1 and V is TRBV5-1; D possibly corresponds to TRBD1 (6 bases). Trimming pared 8 bases from V and 0 bases from J, leaving 11 bases between. The CDR3 is made up of 13 amino acids. Looked up from germline, CDR1 is SGHRS and CDR2 is YFSETQ. CDR3 nucleotide sequence: TGCGCCAGTAGGACAGACATGAACACTGAAGCTTTCTTT. Encoded protein: CASRTDMNTEAFF.

This clone was seen a single time. The chain employs TRBV11-2 and TRBJ2-7; the D gene is possibly TRBD1 (6 bases). With 0 bases removed from V and 11 bases from J, the gap between germline ends came to 14 bases. This CDR3 region has 13 residues. Germline V gene data show CDR1 as SGHAT and CDR2 as FQNNGV. The CDR3 DNA is TGTGCCAGCAGCTTAGAGTGGGACACCTCGGAGTACTTC. Residues: CASSLEWDTSEYF.

The chain couples TRBV29-1 to TRBJ2-7, with D possibly matching TRBD1 (6 bases). The germline CDR1 and CDR2 sequences are SQVTM and ANQGSEA. The ends were cut back, 5 bases at V and 0 bases at J, with 11 bases in the middle. The CDR3 runs 13 residues. In DNA form, the CDR3 reads TGCAGCGTTACAGGGTTAGGCTCCTACGAGCAGTACTTC. This encodes CSVTGLGSYEQYF.

This chain uses TRBV6-1 with TRBJ1-1, with D possibly being TRBD1 (5 bases). CDR3 length: 11 amino acids. Germline V CDR1 and CDR2: MNHNS, SASEGT. The ends were cut back, 6 bases at V and 11 bases at J, with 13 bases in the middle. Written as DNA, the CDR3 is TGTGCCAGCAGCACACCCAGGGCGGCTTTCTTT. Translation gives CASSTPRAAFF.

V is TRBV27 and J is TRBJ1-1; a possible D gene is TRBD1 (6 bases). V gave up 7 bases and J gave up 3 bases, with 18 bases separating them. Germline CDR1 MNHEY, CDR2 SMNVEV (reference sequence). The CDR3 has 15 residues. CDR3 in DNA: TGTGCCAGCATCGTAAGGGGGGCTAGGGACACTGAAGCTTTCTTT. Protein: CASIVRGARDTEAFF.

The chain joins TRBV9 to TRBJ2-7; TRBD2 aligns across 14 bases. The length of the CDR3 is 15 residues. From germline, CDR1 is SGDLS and CDR2 YYNGEE. Trimming at V came to 3 bases and at J to 6 bases, leaving 5 bases not matched to a gene. CDR3 loop: CASSAGGLAGVEQYF. CDR3 sequence (DNA): TGTGCCAGCAGCGCGGGGGGACTAGCGGGAGTCGAGCAGTACTTC.

This chain links TRBV7-2 with TRBJ1-1; a possible D gene is TRBD1 (5 bases). Germline V gene lookup returns CDR1 SGHTA and CDR2 FQGNSA. Trimming shortened V by 5 bases and J by 4 bases, and 14 bases separated the two germline ends. This CDR3 spans 14 amino acids. Here the CDR3 DNA reads TGTGCCAGCAGCATCGACGGGGGAGTCACTGAAGCTTTCTTT. Its protein is CASSIDGGVTEAFF.

The J gene is TRBJ2-3, the V gene TRBV28, with unresolved D. The CDR3 sequence is 13 residues long. Germline V gene lookup returns CDR1 MDHEN and CDR2 SYDVKM. The V end lost 2 bases, the J end lost 0 bases, and 3 bases lay between the germline ends. CDR3 nucleotides: TGTGCCAGCAGTTTAGTCAGCACAGATACGCAGTATTTT. Protein: CASSLVSTDTQYF.

The chain is built from TRBV19 and TRBJ1-4; no reliable D call. The V end was cut by 4 bases, the J end by 3 bases, with 12 bases between. CDR1 is LNHDA, CDR2 SQIVND, per germline (reference sequence). The CDR3 loop spans 15 amino acids. CDR3 in amino acids: CASSTKGWANEKLFF. DNA for the CDR3: TGTGCCAGTAGTACTAAGGGTTGGGCTAATGAAAAACTGTTTTTT.

V and J are TRBV19 and TRBJ2-7; TRBD2 matches at 9 bases. The CDR3 loop spans 16 amino acids. Looked up from germline, CDR1 is LNHDA and CDR2 is SQIVND (reference sequence). Trimming at V came to 3 bases and at J to 0 bases, leaving 6 bases not matched to a gene. CDR3 sequence: CASSIEASGISYEQYF. CDR3 DNA: TGTGCCAGTAGTATTGAGGCTAGCGGGATCTCCTACGAGCAGTACTTC.

This clone was recorded many times. The chain joins TRBV4-1 to TRBJ2-2, with a possible D match to TRBD2 (5 bases). Germline V lookup: CDR1 MGHRA, CDR2 YSYEKL. The V and J ends lost 1 base and 4 bases respectively, with 10 bases between them. The CDR3 has 15 amino acids. Here the CDR3 reads CASSQVTGTTGELFF. Here the CDR3 DNA reads TGCGCCAGCAGCCAAGTCACGGGAACCACCGGGGAGCTGTTTTTT.

CDR3 residues: CASSLALAHGTDTQYF. The CDR3 nucleotides read TGTGCCAGCAGCTTAGCCCTCGCGCATGGCACAGATACGCAGTATTTT. V is TRBV7-6 and J is TRBJ2-3; no definite D call. Germline V gene lookup returns CDR1 SGHVS and CDR2 FNYEAQ. Trimming cost V 0 bases and J 1 base, with 11 bases left between them. This CDR3 has 16 amino acids.

V usage is TRBV2 and J usage is TRBJ2-5, with D possibly matching TRBD2 (6 bases). V lost 6 bases, J lost 4 bases, and 18 bases lay in between. The CDR3 loop spans 15 amino acids. Germline-derived CDR1 and CDR2 are SNHLY and FYNNEI. For the CDR3, the DNA is TGTGCCAGCAGCGAGTCGGGAGTTAACTTAGAGACCCAGTACTTC. Translating it yields CASSESGVNLETQYF.

This clone has only one observation. The chain carries TRBV2 and TRBJ2-1, with D unresolved. CDR3 length: 12 amino acids. V lost 7 bases, J lost 15 bases, and 19 bases lay in between. CDR1 is SNHLY and CDR2 is FYNNEI in the germline V gene. CDR3 in DNA: TGTGCCAGCACCCAAAGGACCTCGAGGCTGTTCTTC. This translates into CASTQRTSRLFF. The full variable domain, rest sourced from reference TRBV2 and TRBJ2-1, is EPEVTQTPSHQVTQMGQEVILRCVPISNHLYFYWYRQILGQKVEFLVSFYNNEISEKSEIFDDQFSVERPDGSNFTLKIRSTKLEDSAMYFCASTQRTSRLFFGPGTRLTVL.

The chain carries TRBV10-3 and TRBJ2-5, with 7 positions matching TRBD2. Germline V gene sequence: CDR1 ENHRY, CDR2 SYGVKD. CDR3 length: 14 residues. The trim removed 7 bases at V and 4 bases at J, leaving 9 bases unmatched. CDR3 sequence reads: CAINGGGPGETQYF. DNA for the CDR3: TGTGCCATCAATGGGGGAGGGCCCGGAGAGACCCAGTACTTC.

The chain carries TRBV18 and TRBJ2-6, with D tentatively TRBD2 (6 bases). V lost 1 base and J 0 bases, leaving 13 bases between the germline ends. This CDR3 contains 18 residues. Per germline, CDR1 KGHSH and CDR2 LQKENI. CDR3 nucleotide sequence: TGTGCCAGCTCACCACGTGAGTTCGGGAGCTCTGGGGCCAACGTCCTGACTTTC. This gives the protein CASSPREFGSSGANVLTF.

This clone occurred many times. The chain links TRBV5-4 to TRBJ1-4, with unresolved D. CDR1 is SGHNT, CDR2 YYREEE, per germline (reference sequence). CDR3 length: 15 residues. V lost 1 base to trimming and J lost 4 bases, with 11 bases between them. The DNA of the CDR3 is TGTGCCAGCAGCTTGTTGGCAGCCGGTAATGAAAAACTGTTTTTT. It is translated as CASSLLAAGNEKLFF.

The rearrangement links TRBV4-2 to TRBJ1-6; no definite D call. V lost 6 bases and J 8 bases, leaving 17 bases between the germline ends. This CDR3 has 15 amino acids. CDR1 is LGHNA, CDR2 YNFKEQ, per germline. CDR3 protein: CASSRHRADDSPLHF. The CDR3 DNA is TGTGCCAGCAGTCGACACCGGGCCGACGATTCACCCCTCCACTTT.

This chain joins TRBV4-1 and TRBJ2-3; 9 bases match TRBD2. This CDR3 spans 18 amino acids. The germline V gene has CDR1 MGHRA and CDR2 YSYEKL. Trimming took 6 bases from V and 6 from J; bases not matched to a gene: 19. CDR3 residues: CASSRTRPTSGQADTQYF. The DNA for the CDR3 is TGCGCCAGCAGTCGAACCCGCCCTACTAGCGGGCAGGCCGATACGCAGTATTTT.

This rearrangement joins TRBV6-6 to TRBJ2-2; 11 bases fit TRBD1. The V gene end was trimmed by 6 bases and the J gene end by 7 bases; junction bases not matched to a gene: 4. Germline V gene lookup returns CDR1 MNHNY and CDR2 SVGAGI (reference sequence). The CDR3 covers 14 residues. Here the CDR3 reads CASRGQGDGGELFF. CDR3 sequence (DNA): TGTGCCAGCAGGGGACAGGGGGATGGCGGGGAGCTGTTTTTT.

The chain employs TRBV5-1 and TRBJ2-3, with unresolved D. The CDR3 covers 14 residues. Germline CDR1 is SGHRS and CDR2 is YFSETQ. Trimming took 4 bases from V and 2 from J, leaving 11 bases between them. CDR3 nucleotides: TGCGCCAGCAGCCCCCAGGCTCCCACAGATACGCAGTATTTT. It codes for CASSPQAPTDTQYF.

The chain couples TRBV11-3 to TRBJ2-4; D unclear. This CDR3 is built from 13 residues. Trimming shortened V by 4 bases and J by 10 bases, and 14 bases separated the two germline ends. Germline-derived CDR1 and CDR2 are SGHNT and YENEEA. The CDR3 DNA reads TGTGCCAGCAGCTCGGGTCCGGGCCTGATTCAGTACTTC. Encoded protein: CASSSGPGLIQYF.

V and J are TRBV28 and TRBJ2-2, with D hard to call. The CDR3 is made up of 14 amino acids. The germline V gene has CDR1 MDHEN and CDR2 SYDVKM. Trimming took off 6 bases at V and 5 bases at J, with 13 bases between the two ends. The DNA of the CDR3 is TGTGCCAGCAGCACCGCCGATCTGACCGGGGAGCTGTTTTTT. It codes for CASSTADLTGELFF.

V is TRBV7-6 and J is TRBJ2-7; 9 bases line up with TRBD2. The length of the CDR3 is 16 residues. J gave up 0 bases and V 6 bases, and 9 bases lay outside the gene matches. Germline-derived CDR1 and CDR2 are SGHVS and FNYEAQ. CDR3 coding DNA: TGTGCCAGCAGTCCCAACCAGCGGGAGGACTCCTACGAGCAGTACTTC. It specifies CASSPNQREDSYEQYF.

This clone was observed a handful of times. CDR3 in amino acids: CASSSGQLTTGELFF. In DNA form, the CDR3 reads TGCGCCAGCAGCTCCGGACAGTTGACGACCGGGGAGCTGTTTTTT. The chain joins TRBV4-1 to TRBJ2-2; D is perhaps TRBD1 (6 bases). Trimming pared 5 bases from V and 5 bases from J, leaving 15 bases between. The CDR3 length is 15 residues. Looked up from germline, CDR1 is MGHRA and CDR2 is YSYEKL.

This chain uses TRBV10-2 with TRBJ2-7; TRBD2 aligns across 11 bases. The V gene's germline CDR1 is WSHSY and CDR2 SAAADI. Unmatched junction bases numbered 2, after V lost 5 bases and J lost 2 bases. CDR3 length: 14 amino acids. In DNA, the CDR3 is TGCGCCAGCAGTTCGACTAGCGGGGCCTACGAGCAGTACTTC. This encodes CASSSTSGAYEQYF.

The rearrangement uses TRBV30 and TRBJ2-5; TRBD1 aligns across 8 bases. Germline V gives CDR1 GTSNPN, CDR2 SVGIG (reference sequence). CDR3 length: 13 amino acids. The J segment lost 5 bases and the V segment lost 0 bases, leaving 2 bases of the junction unmatched. The CDR3 DNA reads TGTGCCTGGAGTGTCAGGGGGCTGGAGACCCAGTACTTC. This codes for CAWSVRGLETQYF. The whole variable domain, remainder taken from reference TRBV30 and TRBJ2-5, is SQTIHQWPATLVQPVGSPLSLECTVEGTSNPNLYWYRQAAGRGLQLLFYSVGIGQISSEVPQNLSASRPQDRQFILSSKKLLLSDSGFYLCAWSVRGLETQYFGPGTRLLVL.